This TCR beta chain was captured in a study of T cell responses to AZD1222 COVID-19 vaccine. The CDR3 is made up of 11 amino acids. Germline V gene sequence: CDR1 LGHDT, CDR2 YNNKEL (reference sequence). Findings and caveats of the study: The study sampled repertoires only after the peak T cell response. Among those given AZD1222, only 6 or 7 were seropositive at baseline. Spike-wide coverage was observed for vaccine-associated CD4 TCRs, with dominant responses at 160-218 and 743-854. Donors were largely white British and mainly female; clonal diversity was possibly underestimated.

Concerning this clone itself: The antigen is unknown. A read error may produce the germline difference seen at one junction end.

Assay: immunoSEQ multiplex PCR; the TCRdb copy retains only in-frame clones and omits some. The table has more than 95,000 clones, more than 75% seen once; the top ten hold approximately 5%. The material was peripheral blood, obtained on day 0 of AZD1222 vaccination. This TCR derives from an adult in good health. This rearrangement joins TRBV3-1 (or the pseudogene TRBV3-2) to TRBJ1-2; D is ambiguous. The CDR3 DNA sequence: TGTGCCAGCTCCCGGAGCTATGGCCACACCTTC. Its translation is CASSRSYGHTF.